This is a list of T cell receptor beta chains from one sample in a study of blood T cell repertoires in COVID-19. Method: immunoSEQ multiplex PCR; TCRdb's copy keeps in-frame clones and lacks some. The sample contains more than 95,000 clones, roughly 74% of which appear only once. Sequencing input: peripheral blood. These receptors originate from a man at least 80 years old with COVID-19, enrolled during active disease. Each CDR3 is given with its conserved first and last residue. D genes are given only for firm matches. Not every row has a clone size; where given, it reads once, few, many or a size class.

j_call	d_call	v_call	clone_size	cdr3_aa	cdr3_nt
TRBJ1-2	TRBD1	TRBV27	-	CASSLSTGVYGYTF	TGTGCCAGCAGTTTATCAACAGGGGTGTATGGCTACACCTTC
TRBJ2-1	-	TRBV6-5	-	CASSRGVTRGEQFF	TGTGCCAGCAGTCGCGGGGTCACTCGAGGTGAGCAGTTCTTC
TRBJ1-2	-	TRBV12-3/TRBV12-4	-	CASSLSMEGYTF	TGTGCCAGCAGTTTATCCATGGAGGGCTACACCTTC
TRBJ2-7	TRBD2	TRBV28	-	CASTGGTSGSFGEQYF	TGTGCCAGCACCGGGGGGACTAGCGGGAGTTTCGGCGAGCAGTACTTC
TRBJ2-7	TRBD2	TRBV9	-	CASSPMGLGSYEQYF	TGTGCCAGCAGCCCTATGGGACTAGGCTCCTACGAGCAGTACTTC
TRBJ2-1	TRBD2	TRBV19	once	CASRVGGSNNEQFF	TGTGCCAGTAGGGTTGGCGGGAGTAACAATGAGCAGTTCTTC
TRBJ1-1	TRBD1	TRBV28	few	CASSFGGAGGTEAFF	TGTGCCAGCAGTTTCGGGGGCGCAGGGGGCACTGAAGCTTTCTTT
TRBJ2-7	TRBD1	TRBV19	few	CASSKGNPGQLYEQYF	TGTGCCAGTAGTAAGGGAAACCCGGGACAGCTCTACGAGCAGTACTTC
TRBJ2-1	-	TRBV6-5	-	CASGLDGYNEQFF	TGTGCCAGCGGGCTCGACGGTTACAATGAGCAGTTCTTC
TRBJ1-2	-	TRBV10-3	-	CAISESATGYGYTF	TGTGCCATCAGTGAGTCCGCGACAGGCTATGGCTACACCTTC
TRBJ2-7	-	TRBV6-5	few	CASSPRAGPYEQYF	TGTGCCAGCAGTCCCCGGGCAGGGCCCTACGAGCAGTACTTC
TRBJ2-1	TRBD2	TRBV11-3	-	CASSLRLAGGVRNEQFF	TGTGCCAGCAGCTTGAGACTAGCGGGGGGGGTTAGGAATGAGCAGTTCTTC
TRBJ2-6	TRBD1	TRBV24-1	-	CATSDQTGDGANVLTF	TGTGCCACCAGTGATCAAACAGGGGACGGGGCCAACGTCCTGACTTTC
TRBJ1-5	TRBD1	TRBV7-2	-	CASSLVFAGTGGNQPQHF	TGTGCCAGCAGCTTAGTTTTCGCAGGGACAGGGGGAAACCAGCCCCAGCATTTT
TRBJ2-3	TRBD2	TRBV2	-	CASSGGLGIDTQYF	TGTGCCAGCAGTGGCGGACTAGGGATAGATACGCAGTATTTT
TRBJ2-7	-	TRBV5-1	-	CASSRSPTETYEQYF	TGCGCCAGCAGCCGTTCTCCGACGGAGACCTACGAGCAGTACTTC
TRBJ1-5	TRBD1	TRBV5-3	-	CARSSRTGAYWVNQPQHF	TGTGCCAGAAGCTCCCGGACAGGGGCGTATTGGGTTAATCAGCCCCAGCATTTT
TRBJ2-7	TRBD1	TRBV5-4	few	CASSAPDRSSTIYEQYF	TGTGCCAGCAGCGCTCCGGACAGGTCTAGCACCATCTACGAGCAGTACTTC
TRBJ1-5	-	TRBV4-3	-	CASSQVGGRQPQHF	TGCGCCAGCAGCCAAGTAGGAGGGAGGCAGCCCCAGCATTTT
TRBJ1-4	TRBD1	TRBV28	-	CASSLLTGARKLFF	TGTGCCAGCAGTTTATTGACAGGGGCGCGGAAACTGTTTTTT
TRBJ2-7	TRBD2	TRBV18	-	CASSPPGGGPVEQYF	TGTGCCAGCTCACCACCGGGCGGGGGGCCGGTCGAGCAGTACTTC
TRBJ2-5	-	TRBV7-9	-	CASSLGGMGETQYF	TGTGCCAGCAGCTTAGGAGGGATGGGAGAGACCCAGTACTTC
TRBJ1-2	TRBD1	TRBV19	few	CASTGGPDRGGYTF	TGTGCCAGTACGGGGGGTCCGGACAGGGGCGGCTACACCTTC
TRBJ2-7	-	TRBV6-5	-	CASSYRGFDEQYF	TGTGCCAGCAGTTACCGGGGGTTCGACGAGCAGTACTTC
TRBJ2-3	TRBD2	TRBV5-1	-	CASSLALAGTDTQYF	TGCGCCAGCAGCTTGGCACTAGCGGGGACAGATACGCAGTATTTT
TRBJ1-3	-	TRBV9	-	CASSVDGSVGAWNTIYF	TGTGCCAGCAGCGTAGATGGCTCGGTGGGGGCTTGGAACACCATATATTTT
TRBJ1-4	TRBD1	TRBV5-8	-	CASSWGTVENEKLFF	TGTGCCAGCAGCTGGGGGACAGTTGAAAATGAAAAACTGTTTTTT
TRBJ1-1	TRBD1	TRBV9	-	CASSGEGADTEAFF	TGTGCCAGCAGCGGAGAGGGGGCTGACACTGAAGCTTTCTTT
TRBJ1-4	TRBD1	TRBV28	-	CASSLTGATNEKLFF	TGTGCCAGCAGTCTCACAGGGGCAACTAATGAAAAACTGTTTTTT
TRBJ2-1	-	TRBV27	-	CASSRYNEQFF	TGTGCCAGCAGTCGTTACAATGAGCAGTTCTTC
TRBJ2-5	TRBD1	TRBV7-2	-	CASSKNGQGKETQYF	TGTGCCAGCAGCAAGAACGGACAGGGGAAAGAGACCCAGTACTTC
TRBJ1-4	TRBD1	TRBV5-4	-	CASSLGGGAGEKLFF	TGTGCCAGCAGCTTAGGAGGGGGCGCGGGTGAAAAACTGTTTTTT
TRBJ1-1	-	TRBV27	-	CASSLSMGGDRDTEAFF	TGTGCCAGCAGTTTATCGATGGGGGGAGATCGGGACACTGAAGCTTTCTTT
TRBJ2-7	-	TRBV2	-	CASRPWAGRNYEQYF	TGTGCCAGCAGGCCTTGGGCGGGACGGAACTACGAGCAGTACTTC
TRBJ1-6	-	TRBV10-3	-	CAISESGQWTVYNSPLHF	TGTGCCATCAGTGAGTCGGGACAATGGACAGTTTATAATTCACCCCTCCACTTT
TRBJ1-2	-	TRBV2	-	CASRPLGGYGYTF	TGTGCCAGCCGGCCCCTCGGGGGCTATGGCTACACCTTC
TRBJ1-1	-	TRBV5-1	-	CASSSDDNRVGSEAFF	TGCGCCAGCAGCTCGGACGATAACAGGGTAGGATCTGAAGCTTTCTTT
TRBJ2-2	TRBD2	TRBV6-2/TRBV6-3	-	CASSLAGAGTGELFF	TGTGCCAGCAGTCTAGCGGGAGCGGGCACCGGGGAGCTGTTTTTT
TRBJ2-5	-	TRBV18	once	CASSPPSGETQYF	TGTGCCAGCTCACCACCGTCCGGGGAGACCCAGTACTTC
TRBJ2-7	-	TRBV25-1	once	CASSRETPYEQYF	TGTGCCAGCAGCCGGGAGACACCCTACGAGCAGTACTTC
TRBJ2-3	TRBD2	TRBV23-1	-	CASSQTLAGGPDTQYF	TGCGCCAGCAGTCAAACCTTAGCGGGAGGCCCAGATACGCAGTATTTT
TRBJ1-1	-	TRBV3-1/TRBV3-2	-	CASSLKGGQYTEAFF	TGTGCCAGCAGCCTAAAGGGGGGGCAGTACACTGAAGCTTTCTTT
TRBJ2-1	-	TRBV28	-	CASRGVSYNEQFF	TGTGCCAGCCGCGGCGTCTCCTACAATGAGCAGTTCTTC
TRBJ2-7	-	TRBV5-4	-	CASCEDRTYEQYF	TGTGCCAGTTGCGAGGACAGAACCTACGAGCAGTACTTC
TRBJ2-7	TRBD1	TRBV29-1	-	CSVEDPTGSSYEQYF	TGCAGCGTTGAAGATCCGACAGGGAGCTCCTACGAGCAGTACTTC
TRBJ2-5	-	TRBV18	-	CASSPRGGTVRETQYF	TGTGCCAGCTCACCACGGGGGGGCACGGTTCGGGAGACCCAGTACTTC
TRBJ2-3	TRBD2	TRBV10-3	-	CAISGDAIPAGSTDTQYF	TGTGCCATCAGTGGAGATGCCATACCAGCGGGAAGCACAGATACGCAGTATTTT